This TCR beta chain was captured by sequencing in a study of long-term antiretroviral therapy in people with HIV. Study-wide findings and caveats: Information on adherence, resistance and therapy changes was unavailable.

Germline CDR1 reads SGHAT; CDR2 reads FQNNGV. J was trimmed by 0 bases and V by 2 bases; bases with no gene match: 9. The CDR3 sequence is 18 residues long. About this clone itself: Its matching antigen is unknown.

Runs used v3.0 of the immunoSEQ assay and were done at survey level. Some clones are missing from TCRdb's copy, which holds only in-frame ones; the method was immunoSEQ multiplex PCR. This sample yields 35,000 or so clones, of which about 94% are seen a single time; roughly 4% belongs to the top ten. Sample: unsorted PBMCs, taken 4.1 years after starting antiretroviral therapy. This TCR was recovered from a woman aged 50 to 65 with HIV. The gene calls are TRBV11-2 and TRBJ2-2; 7 nucleotides line up with TRBD2. The CDR3 spells CASSLPTGGLANTGELFF. CDR3 nucleotide sequence: TGTGCCAGCAGCTTACCAACGGGAGGTTTGGCGAACACCGGGGAGCTGTTTTTT.